The 25 T cell receptor beta chains below come from one sample, sequenced in a study of T cells in Graves' hyperthyroidism and ophthalmopathy. The CDR3 regions of TCR beta were amplified from RNA transcripts. Initially, a first-round RT-PCR of the TCR CDR3 employed the HTBI primer set. TCRdb redid the calling of the multiplex PCR reads with MiXCR, one entry per CDR3 protein. The table records fewer than 110,000 distinct CDR3 sequences, more than 15% of them present only once. The sample comprised blood. Receptors were obtained from a woman in her fifties or sixties with Graves' hyperthyroidism.

This clonotype was observed at least ten times. CDR3 sequence (DNA): TGTGCCAGCAGCTACGGGACACCTTACAATCAGCCCCAGCATTTT. Protein sequence: CASSYGTPYNQPQHF. V and J are TRBV28 and TRBJ1-5; perhaps TRBD1 as D (6 bases). This CDR3 has 15 residues. V was cut by 6 bases and J by 3 bases, with 15 bases left in between. The germline V gene encodes CDR1 MDHEN and CDR2 SYDVKM.

This clonotype was seen many times. The chain joins TRBV28 to TRBJ1-1; D unresolved. The CDR3 totals 14 residues. Trimming took off 5 bases at V and 2 bases at J, with 12 bases between the two ends. Per germline, CDR1 MDHEN and CDR2 SYDVKM. This chain's CDR3 is CASSGPGDNTEAFF. The CDR3, as DNA: TGTGCCAGCAGTGGGCCCGGGGATAACACTGAAGCTTTCTTT.

This clonotype has ten or more counts. The rearrangement joins TRBV28 to TRBJ1-2; D is unclear. The V gene's germline CDR1 is MDHEN and CDR2 SYDVKM. The V end lost 8 bases, the J end lost 0 bases, and 7 bases lay between the germline ends. This CDR3 comprises 12 residues. Here the CDR3 reads CASETTNYGYTF. The CDR3 coding sequence is TGTGCCAGCGAGACTACTAACTATGGCTACACCTTC.

This clonotype has ten or more counts. The chain recombines TRBV13 with TRBJ2-1; possibly TRBD1 for D (8 bases). V dropped 5 bases and J dropped 7 bases, with 27 bases sitting between them. Germline V CDR1 and CDR2: PRHDT, FYEKMQ (reference sequence). This CDR3 is built from 18 residues. As DNA, the CDR3 is TGTGCCAGCAGCGATAGGGAGGGGAGACAGGGGTTTTTTAATGAGCAGTTCTTC. Translation gives CASSDREGRQGFFNEQFF.

This clonotype was seen ten or more times. The CDR3 region has the DNA TGTGCCATCAGTGAGTCGACAGGGAGAACCGGGGAGCTGTTTTTT. It codes for CAISESTGRTGELFF. The chain couples TRBV10-3 to TRBJ2-2, with TRBD1 identical over 7 bases. This CDR3 region has 15 residues. With V trimmed by 0 bases and J by 5 bases, 3 bases remained unmatched. The germline CDR1 and CDR2 sequences are ENHRY and SYGVKD.

This clonotype was picked up many times. The CDR3 loop is CASMSPGGGNTIYF. The CDR3 DNA sequence: TGTGCCAGCATGTCCCCAGGTGGGGGAAACACCATATATTTT. This rearrangement joins TRBV28 to TRBJ1-3, with no clear D. This CDR3 region has 14 residues. Trimming removed 7 bases from V and 4 bases from J, with 14 bases in between. Germline V gene lookup returns CDR1 MDHEN and CDR2 SYDVKM.

This clonotype has at least ten counts. The chain joins TRBV20-1 to TRBJ2-3; no definite D call. The CDR3 has 14 residues. Between the trimmed V and J ends, which lost 6 bases and 6 bases, there was a span of 19 bases. Germline CDR1 and CDR2: DFQATT and SNEGSKA (reference sequence). The CDR3 reads CSAPRRPGADTQYF. Here the CDR3 DNA reads TGCAGTGCACCTCGACGGCCTGGAGCGGATACGCAGTATTTT.

This clonotype was seen ten or more times. The rearrangement joins TRBV11-3 to TRBJ2-3; TRBD1 is a possible D gene (5 bases). V shed 5 bases and J shed 5 bases, with 17 bases lying between them. CDR1 SGHNT and CDR2 YENEEA come from the germline V gene. The length of the CDR3 is 15 residues. DNA of the CDR3: TGTGCCAGCAGCCACCGGACCGAAGGGGAAGATACGCAGTATTTT. This codes for CASSHRTEGEDTQYF. Using reference TRBV11-3 and TRBJ2-3 for the parts outside the CDR3, the full variable domain is EAGVVQSPRYKIIEKKQPVAFWCNPISGHNTLYWYLQNLGQGPELLIRYENEEAVDDSQLPKDRFSAERLKGVDSTLKIQPAELGDSAVYLCASSHRTEGEDTQYFGPGTRLTVL.

This clonotype was detected ten times or more. The rearrangement joins TRBV6-1 to TRBJ2-1; D might be TRBD2 (6 bases). The CDR3 covers 15 residues. The V end was cut by 6 bases, the J end by 6 bases, with 18 bases between. Germline lookup yields CDR1 MNHNS and CDR2 SASEGT. CDR3 sequence reads: CASSPRTTRTNEQFF. Here the CDR3 DNA reads TGTGCCAGCAGCCCTAGGACTACCAGGACCAATGAGCAGTTCTTC.

There are many counts of this clonotype. The V call is TRBV12-3 or TRBV12-4, the J call TRBJ2-3; D is perhaps TRBD2 (5 bases). The germline V and J ends were trimmed by 6 bases and 3 bases, with 16 bases remaining between them. The CDR3 length is 15 residues. Here the CDR3 DNA reads TGTGCCAGCAGGGGCCGGACTTCGACTACAGATACGCAGTATTTT. Translation: CASRGRTSTTDTQYF.

The chain links TRBV7-8 to TRBJ1-6; 10 bases agree with TRBD1. With 1 base clipped from V and 10 bases from J, the junction kept 4 bases outside the gene matches. The germline gives CDR1 SGHVS, CDR2 FQNEAQ. This CDR3 has 15 amino acids. As DNA, the CDR3 is TGTGCCAGCAGCTTAGGTGGGACAGGGGCCTCACCCCTCCACTTT. Protein sequence: CASSLGGTGASPLHF.

This clonotype has a count of ten or more. This chain joins TRBV18 and TRBJ2-3, with D possibly called TRBD1 or TRBD2 (5 bases each). The V end lost 0 bases, the J end lost 5 bases, and 24 bases lay between the germline ends. Germline V gene data show CDR1 as KGHSH and CDR2 as LQKENI. The CDR3 length is 19 residues. This CDR3 is CASSPPRIITGPFGDTQYF. CDR3 coding DNA: TGTGCCAGCTCACCACCGAGGATCATTACGGGACCCTTTGGAGATACGCAGTATTTT.

This clonotype was counted a single time. V usage is TRBV28 and J usage is TRBJ1-4; D is unclear. There are 15 residues in the CDR3. The V gene lost 3 bases and the J gene lost 7 bases, with 15 bases spanning the gap. Germline CDR1 and CDR2: MDHEN and SYDVKM. The CDR3 DNA sequence: TGTGCCAGCAGTTTGGGCGGGGATTACGGTGAAAAACTGTTTTTT. It encodes CASSLGGDYGEKLFF.

This clonotype was counted ten times or more. V usage is TRBV12-3 or TRBV12-4 and J usage is TRBJ2-5, with D perhaps TRBD1 or TRBD2 (6 bases each). Between the trimmed V and J ends, which lost 2 bases and 5 bases, there was a span of 12 bases. CDR3 length: 14 residues. CDR3 residues: CASSLSGAVETQYF. The CDR3 region has the DNA TGTGCCAGCAGTTTATCGGGGGCCGTTGAGACCCAGTACTTC.

The rearrangement links TRBV11-2 to TRBJ2-1, with TRBD2 matching over 10 bases. J gave up 8 bases and V 5 bases, and 15 bases lay outside the gene matches. The germline gives CDR1 SGHAT, CDR2 FQNNGV. The CDR3 length is 17 residues. CDR3: CASSRIISGRAWDEQFF. The DNA of the CDR3 is TGTGCCAGCAGCCGTATTATCAGCGGGAGGGCCTGGGATGAGCAGTTCTTC.

This clonotype has a count of ten or more. V usage is TRBV28 and J usage is TRBJ2-3; 7 positions match TRBD2. The CDR3 totals 15 residues. Germline-derived CDR1 and CDR2 are MDHEN and SYDVKM. After removal of 4 bases from V and 2 bases from J, the junction contained 6 bases not matched to a gene. The CDR3 region is CASSSLAGDTDTQYF. In nucleotides, the CDR3 is TGTGCCAGCAGTTCTCTCGCGGGAGACACAGATACGCAGTATTTT.

Many counts were recorded for this clonotype. This chain joins TRBV30 and TRBJ2-2, with TRBD1 as a possible D gene (5 bases). CDR3 length: 12 residues. Germline loops: CDR1 GTSNPN, CDR2 SVGIG (reference sequence). With 3 bases removed from V and 7 bases from J, the gap between germline ends came to 9 bases. For the CDR3, the DNA is TGTGCCTGGAGCGCTCAGGGCGGGGAGCTGTTTTTT. Translation gives CAWSAQGGELFF.

The V and J genes are TRBV11-1 and TRBJ2-7, with TRBD2 matching over 10 bases. CDR1 and CDR2 (germline): SGHAT, FQDESV (reference sequence). This CDR3 has 15 amino acids. The junction had 8 bases not matched to a gene; V was cut back by 5 bases and J by 4 bases. CDR3 loop: CASSPGLAGVYEQYF. The CDR3 bases are TGTGCCAGCAGCCCCGGGCTAGCGGGAGTTTACGAGCAGTACTTC. Based on the CDR3 plus reference TRBV11-1 and TRBJ2-7, the full variable domain is EAEVAQSPRYKITEKSQAVAFWCDPISGHATLYWYRQILGQGPELLVQFQDESVVDDSQLPKDRFSAERLKGVDSTLKIQPAELGDSAMYLCASSPGLAGVYEQYFGPGTRLTVT.

V and J are TRBV20-1 and TRBJ2-1; TRBD1 matches at 10 bases. Trimming removed 1 base from V and 12 bases from J; junction bases left unmatched: 9. The CDR3 runs 14 residues. Germline CDR1 is DFQATT and CDR2 is SNEGSKA (reference sequence). CDR3 region: CSARVSDRGWGQFF. In nucleotides, the CDR3 is TGCAGTGCTAGAGTGTCGGACAGGGGGTGGGGGCAGTTCTTC.

This rearrangement joins TRBV20-1 to TRBJ2-1; 13 bases are a match to TRBD2. CDR3 length equals 16 residues. In germline, CDR1 is DFQATT, CDR2 SNEGSKA (reference sequence). V was clipped by 0 bases and J by 7 bases; unmatched bases: 6. For the CDR3, the DNA is TGCAGTGCTAGAGATTGGCGGACTAGCGGGGGAAATGAGCAGTTCTTC. This encodes CSARDWRTSGGNEQFF.

At least ten counts were recorded for this clonotype. The V gene is TRBV6-1, the J gene TRBJ1-1; D possibly corresponds to TRBD1 (5 bases). The V gene lost 7 bases and the J gene lost 0 bases, with 15 bases spanning the gap. Germline V gives CDR1 MNHNS, CDR2 SASEGT. The CDR3 consists of 15 residues. The CDR3 DNA follows: TGTGCCAGCACGCCCACGGGGCGAATGAACACTGAAGCTTTCTTT. Protein: CASTPTGRMNTEAFF.

This clonotype was seen a handful of times. This chain connects TRBV7-9 to TRBJ2-1, with D perhaps assigned TRBD1 or TRBD2 (5 bases each). The CDR3 consists of 16 residues. Germline V gives CDR1 SEHNR, CDR2 FQNEAQ (reference sequence). V was clipped by 1 base and J by 6 bases, with 16 bases between them. This chain's CDR3 is CASSLGISEGSNEQFF. The CDR3 DNA follows: TGTGCCAGCAGCTTAGGGATCAGTGAGGGGTCCAATGAGCAGTTCTTC.

J is TRBJ2-4 and V is TRBV28; D not resolved. Trimming cost V 6 bases and J 5 bases, with 11 bases left between them. Germline CDR1 reads MDHEN; CDR2 reads SYDVKM. This CDR3 has 13 amino acids. CDR3 protein: CASSRGNENIQYF. CDR3 in DNA: TGTGCCAGCAGCCGCGGAAATGAAAACATTCAGTACTTC.

This clonotype was recorded at least ten times. The genes are TRBV12-3 or TRBV12-4 and TRBJ1-2; tentative D call: TRBD1 (5 bases). The CDR3 is 15 residues long. V dropped 5 bases and J dropped 6 bases, with 19 bases sitting between them. This chain's CDR3 is CASSIPGGGVDGYTF. CDR3 DNA sequence: TGTGCCAGCAGTATCCCCGGGGGTGGGGTGGATGGCTACACCTTC.

This clonotype was counted ten times or more. This chain uses TRBV7-9 with TRBJ2-5; D might be TRBD1 or TRBD2, each matching 6 bases. Germline lookup yields CDR1 SEHNR and CDR2 FQNEAQ (reference sequence). V dropped 2 bases and J dropped 5 bases, with 15 bases sitting between them. The CDR3 sequence is 15 residues long. The CDR3 DNA follows: TGTGCCAGCAGCTTATCCCCAGGGGAGGACGAGACCCAGTACTTC. Protein product: CASSLSPGEDETQYF.